This T cell receptor beta chain was profiled in a study of control samples from healthy donors and cancer patients. The repertoire was sequenced with immunoSEQ multiplex PCR; TCRdb's copy has only in-frame clones and lacks some. The top ten hold 7.8% of the sample, which has fewer than 150,000 clones, approximately 93% seen once. The CDR3 contains 15 residues. V lost 2 bases and J lost 1; bases outside the gene matches: 4. CDR1 GTSNPN and CDR2 SVGIG come from the germline V gene (reference sequence). This clone came up once. The receptor comes from a woman aged 18-29 years in good health. Sample: blood. The rearrangement uses TRBV30 and TRBJ2-3; 9 nucleotides line up with TRBD1. In nucleotides, the CDR3 is TGTGCCTGGAGTACAGGGGGCTTAGGCACAGATACGCAGTATTTT. It yields the protein CAWSTGGLGTDTQYF. The full variable domain, with the rest looked up from reference TRBV30 and TRBJ2-3, is SQTIHQWPATLVQPVGSPLSLECTVEGTSNPNLYWYRQAAGRGLQLLFYSVGIGQISSEVPQNLSASRPQDRQFILSSKKLLLSDSGFYLCAWSTGGLGTDTQYFGPGTRLTVL.